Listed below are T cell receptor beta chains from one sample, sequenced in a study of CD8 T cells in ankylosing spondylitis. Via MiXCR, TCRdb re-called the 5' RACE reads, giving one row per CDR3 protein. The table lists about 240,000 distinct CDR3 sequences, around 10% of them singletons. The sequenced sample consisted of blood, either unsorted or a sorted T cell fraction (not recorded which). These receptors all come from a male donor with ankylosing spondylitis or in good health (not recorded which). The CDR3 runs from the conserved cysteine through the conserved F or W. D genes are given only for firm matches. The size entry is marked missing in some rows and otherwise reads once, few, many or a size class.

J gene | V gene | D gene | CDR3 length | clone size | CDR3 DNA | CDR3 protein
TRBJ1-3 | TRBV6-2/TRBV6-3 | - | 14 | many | TGTGCCAGCAGTGAGGACAGCTCTGGAAACACCATATATTTT | CASSEDSSGNTIYF
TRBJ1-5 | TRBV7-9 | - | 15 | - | TGTGCCAGCAGCCGAGGAGGGGAGGGTCATCAGCCCCAGCATTTT | CASSRGGEGHQPQHF
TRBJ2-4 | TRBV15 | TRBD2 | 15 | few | TGTGCCACCAGCTCGCCTAGCGGACTCAAAAACATTCAGTACTTC | CATSSPSGLKNIQYF
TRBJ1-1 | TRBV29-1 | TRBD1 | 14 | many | TGCAGCGTTGTGTACTGGGGACAGACACTTGAAGCTTTCTTT | CSVVYWGQTLEAFF
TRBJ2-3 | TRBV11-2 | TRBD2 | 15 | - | TGTGCCGGCACTCCGCGGACTAGCGGAACAGATACGCAGTATTTT | CAGTPRTSGTDTQYF
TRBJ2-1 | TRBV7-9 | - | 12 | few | TGTGCCAGCAGCTTTCTGGGGAATGAGCAGTTCTTC | CASSFLGNEQFF
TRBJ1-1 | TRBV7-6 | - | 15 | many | TGTGCCAGCAGCTTAGCTACACATGGGCCCACTGAAGCTTTCTTT | CASSLATHGPTEAFF
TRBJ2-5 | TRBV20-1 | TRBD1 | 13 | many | TGCAGTGCGCTTTACAGGGGGCAAGAGACCCAGTACTTC | CSALYRGQETQYF
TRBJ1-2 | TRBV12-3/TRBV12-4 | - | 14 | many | TGTGCCAGCAGTTTGTTTATACAGAGCTATGGCTACACCTTC | CASSLFIQSYGYTF
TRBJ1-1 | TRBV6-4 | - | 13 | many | TGTGCCAGCAGTGACGGCGACACCAATGAAGCTTTCTTT | CASSDGDTNEAFF
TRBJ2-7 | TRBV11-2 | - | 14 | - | TGTGCCAGCAGCATGGGCGGGCTAGCGAGCGAGCAGTACTTC | CASSMGGLASEQYF
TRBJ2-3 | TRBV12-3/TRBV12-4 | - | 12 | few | TGTGCCAGCAGCTCCAAACTGGGATCTTCCCATTTT | CASSSKLGSSHF
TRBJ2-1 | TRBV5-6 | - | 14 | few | TGTGCCAGCAGCTCCCCGGGGGCTTACAATGAGCAGTTCTTC | CASSSPGAYNEQFF
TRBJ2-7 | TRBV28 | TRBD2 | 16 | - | TGTGCCAGCAGTCCCTCTCTAGCGGGAATCAGCTACGAGCAGTACTTC | CASSPSLAGISYEQYF
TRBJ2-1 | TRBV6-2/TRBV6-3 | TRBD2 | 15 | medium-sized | TGTGCCAGCAGCCCTCCGACTAGCGGGGACAATGAGCAGTTCTTC | CASSPPTSGDNEQFF
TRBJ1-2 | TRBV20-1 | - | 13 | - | TGCAGTGCTAGAGACCCGACAGAGTATGGCTACACCTTC | CSARDPTEYGYTF
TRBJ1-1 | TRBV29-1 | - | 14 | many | TGCAGCGTTAAGGGAACAGGCCTCGGGACTGAAGCTTTCTTT | CSVKGTGLGTEAFF
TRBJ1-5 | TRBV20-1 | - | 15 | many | TGCAGTGCTAGAGAGCGTGTGGCAAGCAATCAGCCCCAGCATTTT | CSARERVASNQPQHF
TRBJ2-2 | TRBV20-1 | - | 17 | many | TGCAGTGCTAGAGATAACCGAGACAGCGCGAACACCGGGGAGCTGTTTTTT | CSARDNRDSANTGELFF
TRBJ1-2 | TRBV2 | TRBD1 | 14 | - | TGTGCCAGCAGTGAGGGCAGGGGGGGCTATGGCTACACCTTC | CASSEGRGGYGYTF
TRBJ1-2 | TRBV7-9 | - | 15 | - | TGTGCCAGCAGCTTCCCAGGGGTGATAAGCTATGGCTACACCTTC | CASSFPGVISYGYTF
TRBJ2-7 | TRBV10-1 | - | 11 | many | TGCGCCAGCAGTGGACAGCGCGAGCAGTACTTC | CASSGQREQYF